The TCR beta chain under discussion was sequenced for a study of cytomegalovirus exposure and HLA in healthy donors. Vbeta (60) and Jbeta (13) primers were used in the PCR. Some clones are missing from TCRdb's copy, which holds only in-frame ones; the method was immunoSEQ multiplex PCR. The sample consists of 100,000 to 120,000 clones, approximately 79% of them appearing once. Germline values: CDR1 SNHLY, CDR2 FYNNEI. This CDR3 comprises 14 residues. The germline V and J ends were trimmed by 2 bases and 11 bases, with 18 bases remaining between them. The chain combines TRBV2 with TRBJ1-1, with a tentative D call TRBD1 (6 bases). This receptor was obtained from a man younger than 45 in good health and CMV-seropositive. The material sequenced was PBMCs. The CDR3 reads CASSERRDTAWAFF. CDR3 in DNA: TGTGCCAGCAGTGAAAGAAGGGACACCGCTTGGGCTTTCTTT.